Below, 23 T cell receptor beta chains from the same sample are listed, as sequenced in a study of type 1 and type 2 diabetes patients. Genomic DNA was the PCR template. Amplification of the beta chain CDR3 used 30 forward and 13 reverse multiplex primers. One entry per CDR3 protein results from TCRdb running MiXCR on the multiplex PCR reads. The sample contains under 300,000 distinct CDR3 sequences, 45% to 60% of which appear only once. Material: peripheral blood mononuclear cells (PBMCs). The receptors were sampled from a man younger than 35 with type 2 diabetes.

The chain is built from TRBV27 and TRBJ2-7, with D possibly matching TRBD2 (6 bases). The CDR3 has 14 residues. Trimming left V 8 bases short and J 0 bases short, with 14 bases between. From germline, CDR1 is MNHEY and CDR2 SMNVEV (reference sequence). In DNA, the CDR3 is TGTGCCAGCTCGGCGGGACGGCTCTCCTACGAGCAGTACTTC. Translated: CASSAGRLSYEQYF.

As regards this clonotype: The junction departs from germline at one end; a sequencing error may be responsible. As DNA, the CDR3 is TGCGCCAGCAGTGAGGACACAGGGTTCACCGGGGAGCTGTTTTTT. This translates into CASSEDTGFTGELFF. The V and J genes are TRBV6-5 and TRBJ2-2, with D maybe TRBD1 (6 bases). The CDR3 is 15 residues long. Per the germline V gene, CDR1 is MNHEY and CDR2 is SVGAGI.

The J gene is TRBJ1-5, the V gene TRBV2, with D possibly TRBD1 on 5 matching bases. Trimming stripped 3 bases from V and 5 bases from J, with 11 bases between. The CDR3 runs 14 residues. Germline CDR1 reads SNHLY; CDR2 reads FYNNEI. The chain's CDR3 is CASSEGRDHQPQHF. CDR3 coding DNA: TGTGCCAGCAGTGAGGGCAGGGACCATCAGCCCCAGCATTTT.

This clonotype was observed a handful of times. This sequence joins TRBV12-3 or TRBV12-4 and TRBJ2-5; 8 bases map to TRBD1. The CDR3 runs to 14 residues. V shed 8 bases and J 4 bases; nucleotides not matched to a gene: 9. DNA for the CDR3: TGTGCCAGCGGACAGGGTGAAGTACGAGAGACCCAGTACTTC. Amino acid sequence: CASGQGEVRETQYF.

A note on this clonotype: Sequence at one end of the junction differs from germline and may be a read error. This chain uses TRBV7-6 with TRBJ2-7; D remains unclear. Germline V gene lookup returns CDR1 SGHVS and CDR2 FNYEAQ. This CDR3 has 14 residues. The CDR3: CASSLDKILIRSTF. As DNA, the CDR3 is TGTGCCAGCAGCTTAGATAAGATTCTAATTAGAAGCACCTTC.

This clonotype was counted only a few times. The chain couples TRBV2 to TRBJ2-7; 7 bases agree with TRBD2. CDR1 is SNHLY, CDR2 FYNNEI, per germline. J was trimmed by 7 bases and V by 8 bases; bases with no gene match: 14. The CDR3 sequence is 14 residues long. The CDR3 bases are TGTGCCAGCGCCCTCCGGGACTACGGGGGGGAGCAGTACTTC. This encodes CASALRDYGGEQYF.

This clonotype was seen a few times. The chain links TRBV7-2 to TRBJ2-1, with 8 bases lining up with TRBD2. This CDR3 is 13 amino acids long. Germline values: CDR1 SGHTA, CDR2 FQGNSA. V trimming: 4 bases; J trimming: 9 bases; junction bases outside the gene matches: 5. The CDR3 here is CASSWTSLGEQFF. The DNA for the CDR3 is TGTGCCAGCAGCTGGACTAGCTTGGGTGAGCAGTTCTTC.

The chain has TRBV19 and TRBJ2-1; D is undetermined. This CDR3 contains 14 residues. Trimming took 6 bases from V and 2 from J, leaving 11 bases between them. Germline CDR1 and CDR2: LNHDA and SQIVND (reference sequence). CDR3: CASSQRQAYNEQFF. CDR3 nucleotide sequence: TGTGCCAGTAGCCAAAGACAAGCCTACAATGAGCAGTTCTTC.

The chain is built from TRBV5-1 and TRBJ1-1, with D perhaps TRBD1 (6 bases). The CDR3 covers 17 residues. The germline V and J ends were trimmed by 0 bases and 0 bases, with 15 bases remaining between them. Germline CDR1 is SGHRS and CDR2 is YFSETQ. The chain's CDR3 is CASSLELGGVVNTEAFF. CDR3 coding DNA: TGCGCCAGCAGCTTGGAATTGGGGGGCGTCGTGAACACTGAAGCTTTCTTT. Using reference TRBV5-1 and TRBJ1-1 for the parts outside the CDR3, the full variable domain is KAGVTQTPRYLIKTRGQQVTLSCSPISGHRSVSWYQQTPGQGLQFLFEYFSETQRNKGNFPGRFSGRQFSNSRSEMNVSTLELGDSALYLCASSLELGGVVNTEAFFGQGTRLTVV.

This sequence joins TRBV14 and TRBJ2-7; the match to TRBD1 covers 10 bases. Germline CDR1 SGHDN, CDR2 FVKESK. The V segment lost 5 bases and the J segment 7 bases; nucleotides outside the gene matches: 11. The CDR3 runs 15 residues. The CDR3 DNA follows: TGTGCCAGCAGCTCACGACAGGGGGCGGCGAGAGAGCAGTACTTC. Protein: CASSSRQGAAREQYF.

This clonotype was seen ten or more times. The V and J genes are TRBV30 and TRBJ1-1, with a tentative D call TRBD1 (6 bases). The CDR3 spans 12 residues. Trimming cost V 4 bases and J 5 bases, with 11 bases left between them. The germline V gene has CDR1 GTSNPN and CDR2 SVGIG (reference sequence). DNA for the CDR3: TGTGCCTGGAACCCAGGGGATACTGAAGCTTTCTTT. It translates to CAWNPGDTEAFF.

A note on this clonotype: This sequence may be a read error, since a much larger clone differs from it by one base. The genes are TRBV19 and TRBJ1-1, with TRBD1 as a possible D gene (5 bases). This CDR3 spans 13 amino acids. Germline CDR1 LNHDA, CDR2 SQIVND (reference sequence). The DNA of the CDR3 is TGTGCCGGTAGTATGGGGCGGAACACTGAAGCTTTCTTT. Its protein product is CAGSMGRNTEAFF.

V gene TRBV20-1 combines with J gene TRBJ1-1; D possibly corresponds to TRBD1 (6 bases). The CDR3 loop spans 14 amino acids. V was shortened by 3 bases and J by 0 bases, with 11 bases between the two germline ends. Per the germline V gene, CDR1 is DFQATT and CDR2 is SNEGSKA (reference sequence). This CDR3 is CSASQTGMNTEAFF. CDR3 nucleotide sequence: TGCAGTGCTAGTCAGACAGGCATGAACACTGAAGCTTTCTTT.

This clonotype was recorded only once. The junction does not match germline at one end; this may be a read error. The V call is TRBV12-3 or TRBV12-4, the J call TRBJ1-1, with D possibly being TRBD1 (5 bases). CDR3 length: 14 amino acids. CDR3 loop: CAISVQGLNTEAFF. The CDR3 DNA reads as TGTGCCATCAGTGTTCAGGGCCTCAACACTGAAGCTTTCTTT.

In its sample, this clonotype was seen many times. The V and J genes are TRBV15 and TRBJ1-1; D is uncertain. The CDR3 is 14 amino acids. V was trimmed by 0 bases and J by 4 bases, leaving 9 bases between them. Germline CDR1 reads LNHNV; CDR2 reads YYDKDF (reference sequence). CDR3 sequence reads: CATSRDLTATEAFF. DNA of the CDR3: TGTGCCACCAGCAGAGATCTCACAGCCACTGAAGCTTTCTTT.

CDR3 in DNA: TGTGCCACCCGGGACAGGGGAAGAAGGCAAGTGGTGAACTATGGCTACACCTTC. Translating it yields CATRDRGRRQVVNYGYTF. The V gene is TRBV19, the J gene TRBJ1-2, with 10 bases matching TRBD1. V trimming: 10 bases; J trimming: 2 bases; junction bases outside the gene matches: 19. The CDR3 is made up of 18 amino acids. The V gene's germline CDR1 is LNHDA and CDR2 SQIVND (reference sequence).

About this clonotype: The junction and the germline gene differ at one end; a read error may be behind it. The V gene is TRBV2, the J gene TRBJ1-6, with 9 bases lining up with TRBD1. The CDR3 covers 19 residues. Germline CDR1 reads SNHLY; CDR2 reads FYNNEI. The CDR3: CASSPGTGLFQSFNSPLHF. The CDR3 nucleotides are TGTGCCAGCAGTCCCGGGACAGGGTTGTTTCAATCCTTTAATTCACCCCTCCACTTT.

The rearrangement uses TRBV6-6 and TRBJ2-5, with 9 bases matching TRBD1. There are 16 residues in the CDR3. Unmatched junction bases numbered 14, after V lost 5 bases and J lost 7 bases. From germline, CDR1 is MNHNY and CDR2 SVGAGI (reference sequence). CDR3 nucleotide sequence: TGTGCCAGCAGTAGGGGTTCACAGGGGGCATATAGGACCCAGTACTTC. Translated: CASSRGSQGAYRTQYF.

The chain joins TRBV19 to TRBJ1-2, with TRBD1 matching 9 bases. The CDR3 covers 14 residues. Unmatched junction bases numbered 6, after V lost 5 bases and J lost 5 bases. Germline V lookup: CDR1 LNHDA, CDR2 SQIVND (reference sequence). CDR3: CASSVRDRAYGYTF. CDR3 nucleotides: TGTGCCAGTAGTGTCCGGGACAGGGCATATGGCTACACCTTC.

This clonotype was counted ten times or more. V gene TRBV19 combines with J gene TRBJ2-7; unclear D gene. V was pared by 3 bases and J by 1 base, with 7 bases between. This CDR3 spans 13 amino acids. The germline V gene has CDR1 LNHDA and CDR2 SQIVND (reference sequence). CDR3 sequence reads: CASSIWGSYEQYF. CDR3 DNA sequence: TGTGCCAGTAGTATTTGGGGTTCCTACGAGCAGTACTTC. The variable domain in full, with the rest retrieved from reference TRBV19 and TRBJ2-7, is DGGITQSPKYLFRKEGQNVTLSCEQNLNHDAMYWYRQDPGQGLRLIYYSQIVNDFQKGDIAEGYSVSREKKESFPLTVTSAQKNPTAFYLCASSIWGSYEQYFGPGTRLTVT.

The V gene is TRBV7-2, the J gene TRBJ1-2; 7 positions match TRBD1. The V gene's germline CDR1 is SGHTA and CDR2 FQGNSA. The CDR3 runs 14 residues. V gave up 2 bases and J gave up 10 bases; unmatched junction bases: 10. The CDR3 region has the DNA TGTGCCAGCAGCTTAAGAGGACAGGCTATTGACTACACCTTC. This codes for CASSLRGQAIDYTF.

In this sample, this clonotype turned up many times. The gene calls are TRBV2 and TRBJ1-1; D gene unclear. Germline V lookup: CDR1 SNHLY, CDR2 FYNNEI. V lost 3 bases and J lost 6, with 8 bases in between. The CDR3 loop spans 12 amino acids. The CDR3 bases are TGTGCCAGCAGTGATATAGGGCCTGAAGCTTTCTTT. Translation: CASSDIGPEAFF.

Points on this clonotype: One end of the junction does not line up with germline, which may come from a read error. The chain recombines TRBV7-2 with TRBJ2-7; D might be TRBD1 (6 bases). This CDR3 is 15 amino acids long. Germline V gives CDR1 SGHTA, CDR2 FQGNSA. CDR3 region: CASSQDYRVSYEQYF. In DNA form, the CDR3 reads TGCGCCAGCAGCCAAGATTACAGGGTTTCATACGAGCAGTACTTC.